This entry lists 28 T cell receptor beta chains sequenced from one sample in a study of long-term antiretroviral therapy in people with HIV (dated by TCRdb to between 2022 and 2023). The immunoSEQ hsTCRB v3.0 assay was used at survey level resolution to sequence the TRB variable region. TCRdb carries this immuneACCESS record with in-frame sequences only. Its versions omit some clonotypes, under half of them owing to an unresolved V gene in the studies checked, with the rest unexplained. The sample yields about 25,000 clones; 81% were counted once. 16% of the sample rests with the top ten. Source: unsorted PBMCs, taken at the start of antiretroviral therapy, before treatment. The source is a woman aged 18-30 years with HIV.

CDR3 loop: CASSTWTVYYGYTF. The CDR3 coding sequence is TGTGCCAGTAGTACCTGGACAGTCTACTATGGCTACACCTTC. The chain combines TRBV19 with TRBJ1-2, with D tentatively TRBD1 (6 bases). Trimming shortened V by 4 bases and J by 3 bases, and 12 bases separated the two germline ends. This CDR3 has 14 amino acids. Germline-derived CDR1 and CDR2 are LNHDA and SQIVND (reference sequence).

This rearrangement joins TRBV28 to TRBJ2-1, with 9 nucleotides matching TRBD2. The germline gives CDR1 MDHEN, CDR2 SYDVKM. The CDR3 has 17 residues. With V trimmed by 3 bases and J by 8 bases, 14 bases remained unmatched. The CDR3 nucleotides are TGTGCCAGCAGTTTCCCCAAAAGGCGGGAGGGCCTCTATGAGCAGTTCTTC. It is translated as CASSFPKRREGLYEQFF.

This sequence joins TRBV7-8 and TRBJ1-6; unclear D gene. Trimming pared 1 base from V and 13 bases from J, leaving 11 bases between. CDR3 length: 13 residues. Germline CDR1 reads SGHVS; CDR2 reads FQNEAQ. The CDR3 sequence is CASSLGETNPLHF. Here the CDR3 DNA reads TGTGCCAGCAGCTTAGGCGAGACTAACCCCCTCCACTTT.

The chain recombines TRBV5-1 with TRBJ2-3; the D gene is possibly TRBD2 (5 bases). V was pared by 0 bases and J by 2 bases, with 10 bases between. Germline CDR1 reads SGHRS; CDR2 reads YFSETQ. This CDR3 spans 15 amino acids. CDR3 loop: CASSLGAVDTDTQYF. The CDR3 coding sequence is TGCGCCAGCAGCTTGGGAGCGGTTGACACAGATACGCAGTATTTT.

The rearrangement uses TRBV29-1 and TRBJ1-1; TRBD1 matches at 7 bases. The CDR3 has 13 residues. Germline trimming cut 4 bases from V and 1 base from J; bases unmatched to any gene: 3. Per germline, CDR1 SQVTM and CDR2 ANQGSEA. The CDR3 spells CSVGQGANTEAFF. The CDR3, as DNA: TGCAGCGTTGGACAGGGTGCGAACACTGAAGCTTTCTTT. The whole variable domain, filled in from reference TRBV29-1 and TRBJ1-1, reads SAVISQKPSRDICQRGTSLTIQCQVDSQVTMMFWYRQQPGQSLTLIATANQGSEATYESGFVIDKFPISRPNLTFSTLTVSNMSPEDSSIYLCSVGQGANTEAFFGQGTRLTVV.

V is TRBV10-3 and J is TRBJ2-7; TRBD1 agrees at 9 bases. This CDR3 comprises 13 residues. The V gene end was trimmed by 4 bases and the J gene end by 6 bases; junction bases not matched to a gene: 4. CDR1 and CDR2 from the germline V gene are ENHRY and SYGVKD. CDR3 DNA sequence: TGTGCCATCAGTGGGGACAGGGCGATCGAGCAGTACTTC. Its translation is CAISGDRAIEQYF.

This rearrangement joins TRBV6-1 to TRBJ1-5; possibly TRBD1 for D (5 bases). Looked up from germline, CDR1 is MNHNS and CDR2 is SASEGT. The CDR3 contains 14 residues. V lost 7 bases and J 5 bases, leaving 15 bases between the germline ends. The CDR3, as DNA: TGTGCCAGCAACCGTAGGGGATCGGATCAGCCCCAGCATTTT. This sequence encodes CASNRRGSDQPQHF.

This clone was counted once. J is TRBJ1-1 and V is TRBV6-5; D gene uncertain. The CDR3 spans 14 residues. The germline gives CDR1 MNHEY, CDR2 SVGAGI. Deletions cut 4 bases from V and 1 base from J, with 10 bases between. The CDR3 reads CASSFYPRNTEAFF. CDR3 nucleotide sequence: TGTGCCAGCAGTTTCTACCCTAGGAACACTGAAGCTTTCTTT.

The chain joins TRBV2 to TRBJ2-1; D not resolved. The V end was cut by 1 base, the J end by 0 bases, with 10 bases between. The germline V gene encodes CDR1 SNHLY and CDR2 FYNNEI. This CDR3 is built from 16 residues. CDR3 sequence: CASSEEGGSSYNEQFF. CDR3 bases: TGTGCCAGCAGTGAAGAGGGCGGTAGCTCCTACAATGAGCAGTTCTTC. Drawing the rest from reference TRBV2 and TRBJ2-1, the complete variable domain is EPEVTQTPSHQVTQMGQEVILRCVPISNHLYFYWYRQILGQKVEFLVSFYNNEISEKSEIFDDQFSVERPDGSNFTLKIRSTKLEDSAMYFCASSEEGGSSYNEQFFGPGTRLTVL.

The chain combines TRBV4-3 with TRBJ2-3; D remains ambiguous. Germline V gene sequence: CDR1 LGHNA, CDR2 YSLEER. The CDR3 runs to 13 residues. V dropped 4 bases and J dropped 6 bases, with 11 bases sitting between them. CDR3: CASSRRSQDTQYF. The CDR3 DNA follows: TGCGCCAGCAGCCGACGAAGTCAGGATACGCAGTATTTT.

This clone was seen a handful of times. The rearrangement uses TRBV9 and TRBJ1-3, with unresolved D. The length of the CDR3 is 15 residues. Trimming cost V 0 bases and J 1 base, with 8 bases left between them. Germline CDR1 is SGDLS and CDR2 is YYNGEE. CDR3 DNA sequence: TGTGCCAGCAGCGTAGTTGGAGGGTCTGGAAACACCATATATTTT. Translated, it gives CASSVVGGSGNTIYF.

This chain uses TRBV21-1 with TRBJ1-1. TRBV21-1 is listed as a pseudogene. CDR3 size: 14 residues. This chain's CDR3 is CASSKVEKVTEAFF. The CDR3 DNA reads as TGTGCCAGCAGCAAAGTAGAGAAGGTCACTGAAGCTTTCTTT.

The gene calls are TRBV5-4 and TRBJ1-4; D is unclear. Germline V gives CDR1 SGHNT, CDR2 YYREEE (reference sequence). Trimming cost V 5 bases and J 4 bases, with 18 bases left between them. The length of the CDR3 is 16 residues. CDR3 DNA: TGTGCCAGCAGATCCGCGGTCGGGAAGAGTAATGAAAAACTGTTTTTT. It translates to CASRSAVGKSNEKLFF.

The CDR3 loop is CASSLDSSDTQYF. The CDR3 coding sequence is TGTGCCAGCAGCTTAGACAGCTCAGATACGCAGTATTTT. V usage is TRBV7-8 and J usage is TRBJ2-3, with D hard to call. CDR3 size: 13 residues. Trimming took off 1 base at V and 4 bases at J, with 6 bases between the two ends. In germline, CDR1 is SGHVS, CDR2 FQNEAQ.

This sequence joins TRBV19 and TRBJ2-6, with D possibly TRBD1 on 5 matching bases. Germline V gene lookup returns CDR1 LNHDA and CDR2 SQIVND (reference sequence). Trimming removed 7 bases at V and 1 base at J, with 17 bases between. The CDR3 extends over 17 amino acids. CDR3 bases: TGTGCCAGTAAACAGGAGCTGTTTGGTTCTGGGGCCAACGTCCTGACTTTC. Translated: CASKQELFGSGANVLTF.

The rearrangement links TRBV7-9 to TRBJ2-5, with D perhaps TRBD2 (6 bases). In germline, CDR1 is SEHNR, CDR2 FQNEAQ (reference sequence). V shed 0 bases and J shed 1 base, with 9 bases lying between them. This CDR3 has 15 amino acids. The CDR3 region is CASSLAGGSQETQYF. CDR3 bases: TGTGCCAGCAGCTTAGCGGGAGGCAGCCAAGAGACCCAGTACTTC.

V gene TRBV11-2 combines with J gene TRBJ1-3; tentative D call: TRBD1 (5 bases). Germline V gene sequence: CDR1 SGHAT, CDR2 FQNNGV. The CDR3 is 14 amino acids. Trimming took 1 base from V and 4 from J, leaving 8 bases between them. Written as DNA, the CDR3 is TGTGCCAGCAGCTTAGCGGGGCTGGGAAACACCATATATTTT. Translation gives CASSLAGLGNTIYF.

The rearrangement links TRBV6-4 to TRBJ1-1; D is undetermined. The CDR3 contains 13 residues. V lost 4 bases and J lost 7, with 13 bases in between. The germline V gene has CDR1 MRHNA and CDR2 SNTAGT. CDR3 DNA: TGTGCCAGCAGTGTTAAATTGAACGGTGAAGCTTTCTTT. Its protein product is CASSVKLNGEAFF.

The rearrangement joins TRBV2 to TRBJ2-7; TRBD2 matches at 9 bases. Germline CDR1 is SNHLY and CDR2 is FYNNEI. CDR3 size: 15 residues. V lost 6 bases to trimming and J lost 2 bases; unmatched junction nucleotides: 8. The CDR3 is CASRSGLAPAYEQYF. In DNA, the CDR3 is TGTGCCAGCAGGTCGGGACTAGCACCGGCCTACGAGCAGTACTTC.

V is TRBV5-1 and J is TRBJ2-1; the D is unclear. CDR1 is SGHRS and CDR2 is YFSETQ in the germline V gene. V was clipped by 0 bases and J by 0 bases, with 7 bases between them. The CDR3 spans 15 residues. The CDR3 DNA reads TGCGCCAGCAGCTTGGAACAGAGCTCCTACAATGAGCAGTTCTTC. Protein product: CASSLEQSSYNEQFF. The variable domain in full, with the rest retrieved from reference TRBV5-1 and TRBJ2-1, is KAGVTQTPRYLIKTRGQQVTLSCSPISGHRSVSWYQQTPGQGLQFLFEYFSETQRNKGNFPGRFSGRQFSNSRSEMNVSTLELGDSALYLCASSLEQSSYNEQFFGPGTRLTVL.

This sequence joins TRBV7-9 and TRBJ2-5; D call uncertain. The V end was cut by 4 bases, the J end by 5 bases, with 14 bases between. Per germline, CDR1 SEHNR and CDR2 FQNEAQ (reference sequence). The CDR3 runs 14 residues. CDR3 loop: CASSYPEMRETQYF. In DNA form, the CDR3 reads TGTGCCAGCAGCTATCCCGAGATGCGGGAGACCCAGTACTTC.

The chain is built from TRBV11-2 and TRBJ2-1, with a tentative D call TRBD2 (6 bases). This CDR3 spans 16 amino acids. Trimming pared 0 bases from V and 2 bases from J, leaving 11 bases between. Germline V gene lookup returns CDR1 SGHAT and CDR2 FQNNGV. As DNA, the CDR3 is TGTGCCAGCAGCTTAGACCCGGGAGTAGCCTACAATGAGCAGTTCTTC. This sequence encodes CASSLDPGVAYNEQFF.

A single count supports this clone. This sequence joins TRBV7-8 and TRBJ2-7; possibly TRBD1 for D (6 bases). The CDR3 extends over 13 amino acids. The V gene lost 3 bases and the J gene lost 3 bases, with 9 bases spanning the gap. Germline CDR1 is SGHVS and CDR2 is FQNEAQ. The CDR3 DNA reads TGTGCCAGCAGCTTGACAGGAGACTACGAGCAGTACTTC. Encoded protein: CASSLTGDYEQYF.

The CDR3 spells CASSPGGGLPYEQYF. The CDR3 bases are TGTGCCAGCAGCCCTGGTGGCGGGCTACCATACGAGCAGTACTTC. V usage is TRBV6-5 and J usage is TRBJ2-7; possible D gene TRBD2, 5 bases. V lost 6 bases to trimming and J lost 4 bases, with 19 bases between them. The germline V gene encodes CDR1 MNHEY and CDR2 SVGAGI. This CDR3 comprises 15 residues.

The V and J genes are TRBV11-1 and TRBJ2-2, with TRBD2 as a possible D gene (5 bases). The ends were cut back, 5 bases at V and 3 bases at J, with 10 bases in the middle. Germline V lookup: CDR1 SGHAT, CDR2 FQDESV (reference sequence). CDR3 length equals 14 residues. The chain's CDR3 is CASSPDWDTGELFF. Here the CDR3 DNA reads TGTGCCAGCAGCCCGGACTGGGACACCGGGGAGCTGTTTTTT.

The chain uses TRBV9 and TRBJ1-2; D might be TRBD1 (5 bases). This CDR3 comprises 15 residues. Germline CDR1 SGDLS, CDR2 YYNGEE. The V end was cut by 3 bases, the J end by 0 bases, with 12 bases between. CDR3 region: CASSARDLANYGYTF. The DNA of the CDR3 is TGTGCCAGCAGCGCCCGGGACCTAGCTAACTATGGCTACACCTTC.

J is TRBJ2-5 and V is TRBV5-4; possible D gene TRBD2, 5 bases. Trimming removed 2 bases at V and 4 bases at J, with 18 bases between. Germline V gene sequence: CDR1 SGHNT, CDR2 YYREEE (reference sequence). The CDR3 is 16 amino acids. The DNA of the CDR3 is TGTGCCAGCAGCTTCGGGGAAACCGCCGGAGGAGAGACCCAGTACTTC. As protein: CASSFGETAGGETQYF.

This chain uses TRBV5-6 with TRBJ2-5; D perhaps matches TRBD2 (6 bases). Trimming left V 4 bases short and J 3 bases short, with 22 bases between. CDR3 length: 17 amino acids. CDR1 is SGHDT, CDR2 YYEEEE, per germline. CDR3 coding DNA: TGTGCCAGCAGCCCAATGGACTACAGTTACACCAAAGAGACCCAGTACTTC. Its translation is CASSPMDYSYTKETQYF.